This TCR beta chain was recorded in a study of PD-1 blockade in classical Hodgkin lymphoma. Study summary: Patients were infused with nivolumab 3 mg/kg every 2 weeks.

Study results and caveats: Underlying causes for the observed repertoire differences were not defined, possibly disease activity or prior therapy. Complete responders showed a baseline diversity that resembled the diversity of newly diagnosed patients.

As for this clone: The antigen is unknown.

Each patient relapsed following autologous stem cell transplantation, and prior brentuximab vedotin exposure differed. Progressive disease, partial response or complete response was each patient's best response. The ends were cut back, 0 bases at V and 7 bases at J, with 8 bases in the middle. Per the germline V gene, CDR1 is SGHRS and CDR2 is YFSETQ. This CDR3 has 14 residues. TCRdb's table, derived via immunoSEQ multiplex PCR, lists solely in-frame clones and lacks some. Of 20,000 or so clones in the sample, about 80% were seen once. This material consisted of peripheral blood mononuclear cells (PBMCs), taken before the second cycle of nivolumab. This clonotype originated in a human donor with classical Hodgkin lymphoma. The chain is built from TRBV5-1 and TRBJ1-6, with D hard to call. CDR3 sequence (DNA): TGCGCCAGCAGCTTGGACAGCGTAAATTCACCCCTCCACTTT. Translated, it gives CASSLDSVNSPLHF.